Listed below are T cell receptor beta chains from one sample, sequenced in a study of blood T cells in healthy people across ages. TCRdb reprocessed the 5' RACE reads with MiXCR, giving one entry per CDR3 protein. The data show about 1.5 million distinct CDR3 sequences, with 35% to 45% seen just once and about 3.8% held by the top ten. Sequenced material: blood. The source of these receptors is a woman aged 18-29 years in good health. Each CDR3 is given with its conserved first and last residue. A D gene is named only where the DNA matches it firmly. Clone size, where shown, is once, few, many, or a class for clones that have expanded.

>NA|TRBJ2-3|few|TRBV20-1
CSARGQRRTAEDTQYF
TGCAGTGCTAGAGGACAACGACGGACAGCAGAAGATACGCAGTATTTT
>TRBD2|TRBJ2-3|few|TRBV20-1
CSARSLSGATDTQYF
TGCAGTGCTAGAAGTCTGAGCGGGGCCACAGATACGCAGTATTTT
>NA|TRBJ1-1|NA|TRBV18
CASSPLGGRTEAFF
TGTGCCAGCTCCCCGCTCGGTGGTCGTACTGAAGCTTTCTTT
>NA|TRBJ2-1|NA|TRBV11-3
CASSFEGSAYNEQFF
TGTGCCAGCAGCTTCGAGGGGTCAGCTTACAATGAGCAGTTCTTC
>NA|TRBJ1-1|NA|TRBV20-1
CSASGIGTEAFF
TGCAGTGCTAGCGGAATAGGGACTGAAGCTTTCTTT
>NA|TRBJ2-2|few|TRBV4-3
CASSQVSGAGELFF
TGCGCCAGCAGCCAAGTCTCCGGGGCCGGGGAGCTGTTTTTT
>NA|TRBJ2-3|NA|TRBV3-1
CASSQEFWGNRTDTQYF
TGTGCCAGCAGCCAAGAGTTCTGGGGCAACCGCACAGATACGCAGTATTTT
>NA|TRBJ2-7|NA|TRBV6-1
CASSDPGLWAYEQYF
TGTGCCAGCAGTGACCCAGGGTTATGGGCTTACGAGCAGTACTTC
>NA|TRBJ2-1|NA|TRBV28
CASARTRQFF
TGTGCCAGCGCAAGAACTCGGCAGTTCTTC
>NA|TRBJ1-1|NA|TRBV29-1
CSVRQVNTEAFF
TGCAGCGTGCGACAGGTGAACACTGAAGCTTTCTTT
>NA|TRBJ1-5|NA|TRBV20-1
CSARHGSNQPQHF
TGCAGTGCCCGACACGGGAGCAATCAGCCCCAGCATTTT
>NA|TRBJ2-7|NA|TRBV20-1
CSARPSRRRLYEQYF
TGCAGTGCTAGGCCAAGTCGGCGGAGACTCTACGAGCAGTACTTC
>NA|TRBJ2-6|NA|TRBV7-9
CASSLGLRSGANVLTF
TGTGCCAGCAGCCTAGGGTTGAGATCTGGGGCCAACGTCCTGACTTTC
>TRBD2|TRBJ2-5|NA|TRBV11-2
CASSSRLALGETQYF
TGTGCCAGCAGCTCGCGACTAGCTCTGGGGGAGACCCAGTACTTC
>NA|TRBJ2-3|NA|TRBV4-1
CASTMRESLSTDTQYF
TGCGCCAGCACTATGCGGGAAAGCCTTAGCACAGATACGCAGTATTTT
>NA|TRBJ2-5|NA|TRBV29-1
CSVFRNGQETQYF
TGCAGCGTGTTCCGAAACGGCCAAGAGACCCAGTACTTC
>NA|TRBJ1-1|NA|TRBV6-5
CASRPLTLGNTEAFF
TGTGCCAGCAGACCTTTGACCCTCGGGAACACTGAAGCTTTCTTT
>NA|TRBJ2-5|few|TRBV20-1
CSASIALTQYF
TGCAGTGCTAGTATAGCGTTGACCCAGTACTTC
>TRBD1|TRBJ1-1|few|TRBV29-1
CSVARQGAEAFF
TGCAGCGTCGCCAGACAGGGGGCTGAAGCTTTCTTT
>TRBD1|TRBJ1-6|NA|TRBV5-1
CASSLGGGSPPLHF
TGCGCCAGCAGCTTGGGAGGGGGCAGCCCACCCCTCCACTTT
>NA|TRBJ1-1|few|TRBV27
CASSFIGVMNTEAFF
TGTGCCAGCAGTTTTATTGGGGTTATGAACACTGAAGCTTTCTTT
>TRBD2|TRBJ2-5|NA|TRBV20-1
CSARVGLARDPETQYF
TGCAGTGCTAGAGTGGGACTAGCGAGGGACCCGGAGACCCAGTACTTC
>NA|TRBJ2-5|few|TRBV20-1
CSATGDFLQETQYF
TGCAGTGCTACGGGGGACTTTCTCCAAGAGACCCAGTACTTC
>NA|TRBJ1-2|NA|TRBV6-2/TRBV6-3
CASIGNNYGYTF
TGTGCCAGCATTGGCAACAACTATGGCTACACCTTC
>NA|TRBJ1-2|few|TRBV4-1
CASSQVVVTTYGYTF
TGCGCCAGCAGCCAAGTTGTTGTGACAACCTATGGCTACACCTTC
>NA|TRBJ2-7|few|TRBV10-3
CAIKGHQGYEQYF
TGTGCCATCAAAGGGCACCAAGGCTACGAGCAGTACTTC
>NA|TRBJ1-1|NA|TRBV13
CASSPRTLGNTEAFF
TGTGCCAGCAGCCCTCGAACTTTGGGGAACACTGAAGCTTTCTTT
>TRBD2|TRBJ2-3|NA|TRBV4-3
CASSDPSGSLTDTQYF
TGCGCCAGCAGCGACCCTAGCGGGAGTCTCACAGATACGCAGTATTTT
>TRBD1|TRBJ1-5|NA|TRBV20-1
CSARDRTTGWYQPQHF
TGCAGTGCTAGAGATCGCACGACAGGGTGGTATCAGCCCCAGCATTTT
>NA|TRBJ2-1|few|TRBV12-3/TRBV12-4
CASKGFGRNEQFF
TGTGCCAGCAAGGGATTCGGTAGGAATGAGCAGTTCTTC
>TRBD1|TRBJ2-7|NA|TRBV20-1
CSATDRLSSYNEQYF
TGCAGTGCTACGGACAGGTTGAGCTCCTACAATGAGCAGTACTTC
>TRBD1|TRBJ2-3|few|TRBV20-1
CSARDPGQQSTDTQYF
TGCAGTGCTAGAGATCCGGGACAGCAAAGCACAGATACGCAGTATTTT
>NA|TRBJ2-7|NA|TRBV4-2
CASSQVDRSSYEQYF
TGTGCCAGCAGCCAAGTTGACAGGAGCTCCTACGAGCAGTACTTC
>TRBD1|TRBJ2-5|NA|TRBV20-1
CSATSGDRAKFQETQYF
TGCAGTGCTACCTCCGGGGACAGGGCTAAGTTTCAAGAGACCCAGTACTTC
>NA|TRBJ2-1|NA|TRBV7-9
CASSSQRERPYNEQFF
TGTGCCAGCAGCTCCCAGAGAGAAAGGCCCTACAATGAGCAGTTCTTC
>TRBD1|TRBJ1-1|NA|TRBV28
CASSTRGRLTEAFF
TGTGCCAGCAGTACCAGGGGGCGCCTCACTGAAGCTTTCTTT
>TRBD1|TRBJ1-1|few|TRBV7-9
CASSLGGQGGTEAFF
TGTGCCAGCAGTTTAGGGGGACAGGGGGGTACTGAAGCTTTCTTT
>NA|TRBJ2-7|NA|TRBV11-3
CASSLDIERLDYEQYF
TGTGCCAGCAGCTTAGATATCGAACGGCTAGACTACGAGCAGTACTTC
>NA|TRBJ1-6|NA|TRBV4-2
CASSNAYNSPLHF
TGTGCCAGCAGCAATGCCTATAATTCACCCCTCCACTTT
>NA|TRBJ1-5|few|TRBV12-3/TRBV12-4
CASSTRVMSNQPQHF
TGTGCCAGCAGTACCAGGGTGATGAGCAATCAGCCCCAGCATTTT
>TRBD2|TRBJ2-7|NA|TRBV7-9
CASSYQALAVSYEQYF
TGTGCCAGCAGCTACCAAGCACTAGCGGTGTCTTACGAGCAGTACTTC
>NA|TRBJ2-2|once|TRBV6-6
CASEAGELFF
TGTGCCAGCGAAGCCGGGGAGCTGTTTTTT
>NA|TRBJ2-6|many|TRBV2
CASTPSGANVLTF
TGTGCCAGTACTCCCTCTGGGGCCAACGTCCTGACTTTC
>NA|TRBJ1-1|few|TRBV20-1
CSAGEGKGIMNTEAFF
TGCAGTGCCGGGGAGGGGAAGGGGATTATGAACACTGAAGCTTTCTTT
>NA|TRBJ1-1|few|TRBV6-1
CASSDMQGLRVPEAFF
TGTGCCAGCAGTGACATGCAGGGCCTGCGTGTCCCTGAAGCTTTCTTT
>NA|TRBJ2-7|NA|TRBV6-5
CASSYSHNSYEQYF
TGTGCCAGCAGTTACTCGCATAACTCCTACGAGCAGTACTTC
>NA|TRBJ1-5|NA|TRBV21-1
CASGKRGFGPQHF
TGTGCCAGCGGTAAAAGGGGCTTCGGCCCCCAGCATTTT
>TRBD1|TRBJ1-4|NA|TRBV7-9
CASSPGQGQNEKLFF
TGTGCCAGCAGCCCCGGACAGGGCCAGAATGAAAAACTGTTTTTT
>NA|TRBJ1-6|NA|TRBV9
CASSAGGVNSPLHF
TGTGCCAGCAGCGCAGGAGGGGTTAATTCACCCCTCCACTTT
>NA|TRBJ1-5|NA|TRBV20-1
CSAIRDWNGPQHF
TGCAGTGCTATACGGGACTGGAACGGGCCCCAGCATTTT
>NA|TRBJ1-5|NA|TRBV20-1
CSANYRDSNQPQHF
TGCAGTGCAAATTACCGGGACAGCAATCAGCCCCAGCATTTT
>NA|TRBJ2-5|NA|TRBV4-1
CASSQASTETQYF
TGCGCCAGCAGCCAAGCTAGTACGGAGACCCAGTACTTC
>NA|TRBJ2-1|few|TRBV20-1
CSALPILVYNEQFF
TGCAGTGCCTTACCGATCCTAGTCTACAATGAGCAGTTCTTC